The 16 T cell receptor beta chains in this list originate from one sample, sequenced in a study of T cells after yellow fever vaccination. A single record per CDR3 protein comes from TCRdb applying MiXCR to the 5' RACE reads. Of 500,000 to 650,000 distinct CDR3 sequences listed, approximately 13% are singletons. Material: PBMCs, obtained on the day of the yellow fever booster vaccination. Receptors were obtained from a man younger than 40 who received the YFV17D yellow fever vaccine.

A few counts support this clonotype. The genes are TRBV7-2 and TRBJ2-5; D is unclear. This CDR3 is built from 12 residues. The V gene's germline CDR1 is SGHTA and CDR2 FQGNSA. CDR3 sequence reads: CAITTSQETQYF. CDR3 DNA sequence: TGTGCAATCACGACCTCCCAAGAGACCCAGTACTTC.

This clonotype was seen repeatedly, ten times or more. CDR3 protein: CAWSVTSQNQETQYF. The CDR3 DNA reads as TGTGCCTGGAGTGTTACCAGCCAGAACCAAGAGACCCAGTACTTC. The V gene is TRBV30, the J gene TRBJ2-5; D gene ambiguous. The CDR3 covers 15 residues. In germline, CDR1 is GTSNPN, CDR2 SVGIG (reference sequence). Trimming took off 0 bases at V and 0 bases at J, with 11 bases between the two ends.

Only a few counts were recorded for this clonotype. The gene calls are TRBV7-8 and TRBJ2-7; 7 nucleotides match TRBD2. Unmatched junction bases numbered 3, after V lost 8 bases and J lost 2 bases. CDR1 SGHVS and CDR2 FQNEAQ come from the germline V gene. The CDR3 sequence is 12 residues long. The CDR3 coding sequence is TGTGCCAGCCGGGGGGTGGCCTACGAGCAGTACTTC. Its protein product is CASRGVAYEQYF. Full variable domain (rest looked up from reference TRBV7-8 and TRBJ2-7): GAGVSQSPRYKVAKRGQDVALRCDPISGHVSLFWYQQALGQGPEFLTYFQNEAQLDKSGLPSDRFFAERPEGSVSTLKIQRTQQEDSAVYLCASRGVAYEQYFGPGTRLTVT.

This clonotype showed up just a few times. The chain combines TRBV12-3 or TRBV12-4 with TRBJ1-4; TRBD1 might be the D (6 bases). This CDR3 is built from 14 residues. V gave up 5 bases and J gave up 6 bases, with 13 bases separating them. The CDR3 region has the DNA TGTGCCAGCAGTCCACAGGGTTTTGATGAAAAACTGTTTTTT. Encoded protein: CASSPQGFDEKLFF.

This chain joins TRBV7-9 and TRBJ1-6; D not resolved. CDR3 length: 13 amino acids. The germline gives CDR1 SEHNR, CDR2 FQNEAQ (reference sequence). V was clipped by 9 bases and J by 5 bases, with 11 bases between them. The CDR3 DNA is TGTGCCAGTACCCCCCAAGATAATTCACCCCTCCACTTT. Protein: CASTPQDNSPLHF.

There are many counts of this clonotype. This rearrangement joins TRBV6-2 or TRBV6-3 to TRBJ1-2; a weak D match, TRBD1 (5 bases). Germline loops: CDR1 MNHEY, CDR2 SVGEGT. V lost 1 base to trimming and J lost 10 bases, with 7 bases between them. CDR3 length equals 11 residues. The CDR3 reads CASSYWDAYTF. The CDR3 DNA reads TGTGCCAGCAGTTACTGGGACGCCTACACCTTC.

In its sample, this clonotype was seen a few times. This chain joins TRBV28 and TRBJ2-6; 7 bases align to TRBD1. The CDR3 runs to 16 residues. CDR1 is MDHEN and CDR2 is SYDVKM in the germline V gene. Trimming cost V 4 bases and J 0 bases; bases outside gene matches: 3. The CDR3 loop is CASSWDSLSGANVLTF. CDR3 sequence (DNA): TGTGCCAGCAGTTGGGACAGCCTCTCTGGGGCCAACGTCCTGACTTTC.

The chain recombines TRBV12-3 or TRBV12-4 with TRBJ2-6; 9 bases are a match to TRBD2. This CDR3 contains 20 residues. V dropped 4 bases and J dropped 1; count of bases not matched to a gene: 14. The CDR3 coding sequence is TGTGCCAGCAGTTGGACTAGCGATGTATCGTTTGCGTCTGGGGCCAACGTCCTGACTTTC. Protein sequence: CASSWTSDVSFASGANVLTF.

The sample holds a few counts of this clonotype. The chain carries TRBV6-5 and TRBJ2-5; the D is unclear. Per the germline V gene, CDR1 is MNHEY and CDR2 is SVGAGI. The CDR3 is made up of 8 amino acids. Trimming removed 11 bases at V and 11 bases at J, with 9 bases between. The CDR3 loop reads CAAGPQYF. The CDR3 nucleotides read TGTGCCGCCGGACCACAGTACTTC.

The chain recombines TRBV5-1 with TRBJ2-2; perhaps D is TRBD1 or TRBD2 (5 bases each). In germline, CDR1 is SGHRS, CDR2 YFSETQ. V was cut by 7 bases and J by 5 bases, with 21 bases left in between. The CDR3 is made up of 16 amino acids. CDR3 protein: CASSFGHGRETGELFF. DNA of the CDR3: TGCGCCAGCTCTTTTGGCCATGGCAGGGAGACCGGGGAGCTGTTTTTT. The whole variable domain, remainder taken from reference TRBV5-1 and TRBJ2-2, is KAGVTQTPRYLIKTRGQQVTLSCSPISGHRSVSWYQQTPGQGLQFLFEYFSETQRNKGNFPGRFSGRQFSNSRSEMNVSTLELGDSALYLCASSFGHGRETGELFFGEGSRLTVL.

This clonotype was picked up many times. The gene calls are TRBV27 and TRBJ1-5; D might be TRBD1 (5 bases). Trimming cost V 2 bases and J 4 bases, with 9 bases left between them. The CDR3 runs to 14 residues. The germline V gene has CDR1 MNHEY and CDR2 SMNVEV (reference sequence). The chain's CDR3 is CASSLLGLNQPQHF. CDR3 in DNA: TGTGCCAGCAGTTTACTGGGACTGAATCAGCCCCAGCATTTT.

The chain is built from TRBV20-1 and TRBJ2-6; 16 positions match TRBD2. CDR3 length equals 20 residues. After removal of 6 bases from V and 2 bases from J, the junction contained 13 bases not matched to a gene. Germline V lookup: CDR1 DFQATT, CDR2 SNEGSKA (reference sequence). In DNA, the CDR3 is TGCAGTGCAAAAGAGGGGACTAGCGGGAGGGCCAGGGCTGGGGCCAACGTCCTGACTTTC. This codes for CSAKEGTSGRARAGANVLTF.

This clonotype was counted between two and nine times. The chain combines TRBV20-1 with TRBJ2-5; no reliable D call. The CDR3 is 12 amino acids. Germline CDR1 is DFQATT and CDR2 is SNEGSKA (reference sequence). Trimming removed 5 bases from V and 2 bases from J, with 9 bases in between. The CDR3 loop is CSAGTLQETQYF. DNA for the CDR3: TGCAGTGCTGGAACCCTACAAGAGACCCAGTACTTC.

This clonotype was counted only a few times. CDR3 bases: TGTGCCAGCGTCACCCGGGGGACTAGCGACTCCTACAATGAGCAGTTCTTC. Protein sequence: CASVTRGTSDSYNEQFF. The V and J genes are TRBV12-3 or TRBV12-4 and TRBJ2-1; TRBD2 matches at 10 bases. V shed 8 bases, J shed 0 bases, and the junction held 10 bases outside the gene matches. This CDR3 comprises 17 residues.

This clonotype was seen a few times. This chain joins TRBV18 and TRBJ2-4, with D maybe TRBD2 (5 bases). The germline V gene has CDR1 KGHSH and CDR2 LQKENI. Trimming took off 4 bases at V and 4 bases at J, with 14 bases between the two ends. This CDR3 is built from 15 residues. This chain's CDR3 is CASSLYALAKNIQYF. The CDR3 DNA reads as TGTGCCAGCTCACTTTATGCGCTAGCTAAAAACATTCAGTACTTC.

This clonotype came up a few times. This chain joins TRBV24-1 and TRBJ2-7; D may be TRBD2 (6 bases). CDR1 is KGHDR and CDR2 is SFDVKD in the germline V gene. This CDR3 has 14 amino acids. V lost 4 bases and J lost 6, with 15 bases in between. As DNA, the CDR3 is TGTGCCACCAGTGAGTCGGGGGTGCTGGGCGAGCAGTACTTC. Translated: CATSESGVLGEQYF.